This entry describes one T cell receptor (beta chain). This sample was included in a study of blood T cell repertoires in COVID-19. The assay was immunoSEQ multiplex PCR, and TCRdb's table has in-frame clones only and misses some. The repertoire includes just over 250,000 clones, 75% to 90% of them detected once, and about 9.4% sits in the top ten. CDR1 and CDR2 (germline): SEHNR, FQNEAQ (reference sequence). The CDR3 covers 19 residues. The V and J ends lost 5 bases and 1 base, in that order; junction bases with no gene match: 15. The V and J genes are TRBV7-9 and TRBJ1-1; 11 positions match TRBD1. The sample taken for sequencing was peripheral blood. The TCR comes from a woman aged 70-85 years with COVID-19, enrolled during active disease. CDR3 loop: CASSPKYGQGAVKNTEAFF. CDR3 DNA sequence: TGTGCCAGCAGCCCAAAATACGGACAGGGGGCGGTAAAGAACACTGAAGCTTTCTTT.